This entry lists 27 T cell receptor beta chains sequenced from one sample in a study of blood T cell repertoires in COVID-19. Profiled with immunoSEQ multiplex PCR; TCRdb holds only in-frame clones, not every one. The sample gives 50,000 to 65,000 clones, approximately 91% of which show up once; 3.5% is in the top ten. Sequencing was done on a sample of peripheral blood. These receptors were collected from a man in his fifties or sixties with active COVID-19.

The chain carries TRBV27 and TRBJ1-6; no definite D call. V dropped 5 bases and J dropped 8 bases, with 10 bases sitting between them. CDR3 length equals 13 residues. Germline-derived CDR1 and CDR2 are MNHEY and SMNVEV (reference sequence). In nucleotides, the CDR3 is TGTGCCAGCAGTATAAGACTCGATTCACCCCTCCACTTT. Translating gives CASSIRLDSPLHF.

V is TRBV19 and J is TRBJ2-1, with 11 nucleotides matching TRBD2. V trimming: 3 bases; J trimming: 5 bases; junction bases outside the gene matches: 3. The germline V gene has CDR1 LNHDA and CDR2 SQIVND (reference sequence). The CDR3 runs to 15 residues. DNA of the CDR3: TGTGCCAGTAGTATCAGGGGACTAGCGGACAATGAGCAGTTCTTC. Translated, it gives CASSIRGLADNEQFF.

This clone appeared once. The CDR3 reads CASSGDKQETQYF. The CDR3 DNA follows: TGTGCCAGCAGCGGGGACAAACAAGAGACCCAGTACTTC. This chain uses TRBV3-1 (or the pseudogene TRBV3-2) with TRBJ2-5, with a tentative D call TRBD1 (6 bases). Trimming took 5 bases from V and 2 from J, leaving 9 bases between them. Germline V gene lookup returns CDR1 LGHDT and CDR2 YNNKEL (reference sequence). This CDR3 is built from 13 residues.

The chain uses TRBV2 and TRBJ2-7; a weak D match, TRBD1 (6 bases). V gave up 4 bases and J gave up 3 bases, with 16 bases separating them. Germline V gene data show CDR1 as SNHLY and CDR2 as FYNNEI. The CDR3 runs to 15 residues. In nucleotides, the CDR3 is TGTGCCAGCAGTGGGAGGACAGCCCGACTCTACGAGCAGTACTTC. Translating it yields CASSGRTARLYEQYF.

This chain uses TRBV11-2 with TRBJ2-3; the D is unclear. CDR3 length: 13 residues. With 4 bases removed from V and 2 bases from J, the gap between germline ends came to 7 bases. From germline, CDR1 is SGHAT and CDR2 FQNNGV. The CDR3 is CASSSILTDTQYF. The CDR3 region has the DNA TGTGCCAGCAGCTCGATACTCACAGATACGCAGTATTTT.

The chain joins TRBV3-1 (or the pseudogene TRBV3-2) to TRBJ2-7, with 10 bases that match TRBD2. The germline V gene encodes CDR1 LGHDT and CDR2 YNNKEL (reference sequence). J lost 8 bases, V lost 1 base, and 5 bases had no gene match. The length of the CDR3 is 14 residues. The CDR3, as DNA: TGTGCCAGCAGCCAAGTCGGGACTAGCGCCCAGCAGTACTTC. Amino acid sequence: CASSQVGTSAQQYF.

Concerning this clone: Other DNA sequences in this sample translate to the same CDR3. The chain employs TRBV6-2 or TRBV6-3 and TRBJ2-5; D is undetermined. The CDR3 totals 12 residues. In germline, CDR1 is MNHEY, CDR2 SVGEGT. Trimming pared 3 bases from V and 3 bases from J, leaving 5 bases between. Here the CDR3 reads CASSYEEETQYF. The DNA of the CDR3 is TGTGCCAGCAGTTATGAGGAAGAGACCCAGTACTTC.

V gene TRBV7-6 combines with J gene TRBJ2-5, with TRBD1 identical over 9 bases. CDR1 and CDR2 (germline): SGHVS, FNYEAQ. With V trimmed by 1 base and J by 3 bases, 6 bases remained unmatched. This CDR3 is built from 16 residues. The CDR3 loop reads CASSLGRTGEEETQYF. The CDR3, as DNA: TGTGCCAGCAGCTTAGGACGGACAGGGGAGGAAGAGACCCAGTACTTC. Looking up the rest from reference TRBV7-6 and TRBJ2-5 gives the full variable domain: GAGVSQSPRYKVTKRGQDVALRCDPISGHVSLYWYRQALGQGPEFLTYFNYEAQQDKSGLPNDRFSAERPEGSISTLTIQRTEQRDSAMYRCASSLGRTGEEETQYFGPGTRLLVL.

This clone was seen a few times. The chain carries TRBV18 and TRBJ1-2; perhaps TRBD1 as D (6 bases). Germline CDR1 is KGHSH and CDR2 is LQKENI. Deletions cut 5 bases from V and 2 bases from J, with 9 bases between. The CDR3 runs to 13 residues. In DNA, the CDR3 is TGTGCCAGCTCATTGCAGGGGAACTATGGCTACACCTTC. Protein product: CASSLQGNYGYTF.

The chain employs TRBV13 and TRBJ2-3; 9 positions match TRBD2. J lost 6 bases, V lost 6 bases, and 19 bases had no gene match. The CDR3 consists of 18 residues. From germline, CDR1 is PRHDT and CDR2 FYEKMQ (reference sequence). The DNA of the CDR3 is TGTGCCAGCAGACCGCGCGTCGGAGCGGGAGGTCTAGCGGATACGCAGTATTTT. Translation gives CASRPRVGAGGLADTQYF.

V gene TRBV10-3 combines with J gene TRBJ2-3; the match to TRBD1 covers 7 bases. The CDR3 loop spans 15 amino acids. The V gene's germline CDR1 is ENHRY and CDR2 SYGVKD. V was clipped by 6 bases and J by 3 bases; unmatched bases: 9. The CDR3 region has the DNA TGTGCCATCAGCCAGGGACAGCTAAGAACAGATACGCAGTATTTT. Protein product: CAISQGQLRTDTQYF.

V is TRBV7-2 and J is TRBJ1-1; possibly TRBD1 for D (5 bases). The CDR3 sequence is 15 residues long. Germline loops: CDR1 SGHTA, CDR2 FQGNSA. Deletions cut 4 bases from V and 4 bases from J, with 16 bases between. The CDR3 DNA follows: TGTGCCAGCAGCTGGGGACTCATAACCAGCACTGAAGCTTTCTTT. Translating it yields CASSWGLITSTEAFF.

The rearrangement links TRBV5-1 to TRBJ1-4; TRBD1 agrees at 7 bases. The CDR3 is 15 residues long. V was clipped by 4 bases and J by 5 bases; unmatched bases: 8. CDR1 SGHRS and CDR2 YFSETQ come from the germline V gene. This chain's CDR3 is CASSRTGEKNEKLFF. CDR3 coding DNA: TGCGCCAGCAGCCGTACAGGGGAAAAGAATGAAAAACTGTTTTTT.

The chain carries TRBV6-6 and TRBJ2-3; a possible D gene is TRBD1 (5 bases). V was trimmed by 7 bases and J by 1 base, leaving 15 bases between them. CDR3 size: 15 residues. From germline, CDR1 is MNHNY and CDR2 SVGAGI (reference sequence). CDR3 sequence: CASTGQGAGTDTQYF. The CDR3 bases are TGTGCCAGCACCGGACAAGGAGCAGGCACAGATACGCAGTATTTT.

The rearrangement links TRBV6-5 to TRBJ1-2, with D tentatively TRBD1 (6 bases). Germline CDR1 MNHEY, CDR2 SVGAGI. The CDR3 has 13 amino acids. V lost 6 bases, J lost 4 bases, and 12 bases lay in between. The CDR3 sequence is CASSPDSGYGYTF. In DNA, the CDR3 is TGTGCCAGCAGCCCGGACAGCGGCTATGGCTACACCTTC.

V is TRBV9 and J is TRBJ2-5; perhaps TRBD2 as D (5 bases). The germline V gene has CDR1 SGDLS and CDR2 YYNGEE. The CDR3 covers 13 residues. Trimming removed 3 bases at V and 2 bases at J, with 8 bases between. CDR3: CASSAGIQETQYF. The CDR3 nucleotides read TGTGCCAGCAGCGCCGGGATTCAAGAGACCCAGTACTTC.

The rearrangement links TRBV5-1 to TRBJ2-5; perhaps TRBD2 as D (5 bases). Germline CDR1 SGHRS, CDR2 YFSETQ. The V end was cut by 1 base, the J end by 2 bases, with 9 bases between. This CDR3 spans 14 amino acids. The CDR3 bases are TGCGCCAGCAGCTTGAACAGCGGACAAGAGACCCAGTACTTC. Amino acid sequence: CASSLNSGQETQYF.

This clone came up a few times. This rearrangement joins TRBV19 to TRBJ1-1; D gene unclear. Per the germline V gene, CDR1 is LNHDA and CDR2 is SQIVND (reference sequence). This CDR3 spans 15 amino acids. The V and J ends lost 4 bases and 0 bases respectively, with 12 bases between them. The CDR3 DNA sequence: TGTGCCAGTAGTACGGACTTTGCGCTGAACACTGAAGCTTTCTTT. Translating it yields CASSTDFALNTEAFF.

The chain employs TRBV9 and TRBJ1-1; possibly TRBD1 for D (5 bases). With 3 bases removed from V and 1 base from J, the gap between germline ends came to 13 bases. Germline lookup yields CDR1 SGDLS and CDR2 YYNGEE. The CDR3 is made up of 15 amino acids. Here the CDR3 reads CASSAEGRGNTEAFF. The CDR3 region has the DNA TGTGCCAGCAGCGCCGAGGGGCGGGGGAACACTGAAGCTTTCTTT.

The rearrangement uses TRBV5-5 and TRBJ2-5; 7 nucleotides match TRBD1. This CDR3 region has 16 residues. Germline V gives CDR1 SGHKS, CDR2 YYEKEE (reference sequence). V trimming: 1 base; J trimming: 2 bases; junction bases outside the gene matches: 8. CDR3 nucleotides: TGTGCCAGCAGCTTGCAGTTGGGACAGAGACAAGAGACCCAGTACTTC. This encodes CASSLQLGQRQETQYF. The variable domain in full, completed from reference TRBV5-5 and TRBJ2-5, reads DAGVTQSPTHLIKTRGQQVTLRCSPISGHKSVSWYQQVLGQGPQFIFQYYEKEERGRGNFPDRFSARQFPNYSSELNVNALLLGDSALYLCASSLQLGQRQETQYFGPGTRLLVL.

The chain couples TRBV2 to TRBJ2-5; D gene unclear. This CDR3 has 13 amino acids. V shed 2 bases and J shed 5 bases, with 9 bases lying between them. Germline V CDR1 and CDR2: SNHLY, FYNNEI. CDR3 protein: CASSELMEETQYF. CDR3 bases: TGTGCCAGCAGTGAATTGATGGAGGAGACCCAGTACTTC.

The genes are TRBV4-2 and TRBJ2-5, with TRBD2 identical over 10 bases. Germline V lookup: CDR1 LGHNA, CDR2 YNFKEQ. There are 16 residues in the CDR3. With V trimmed by 0 bases and J by 4 bases, 5 bases remained unmatched. In nucleotides, the CDR3 is TGTGCCAGCAGCCAAGATTTAGCTAGCGGGGGAGAGACCCAGTACTTC. This codes for CASSQDLASGGETQYF.

The chain recombines TRBV5-6 with TRBJ1-1, with D possibly TRBD1 on 6 matching bases. The CDR3 extends over 12 amino acids. Germline-derived CDR1 and CDR2 are SGHDT and YYEEEE. The V end lost 0 bases, the J end lost 9 bases, and 9 bases lay between the germline ends. CDR3 DNA sequence: TGTGCCAGCAGCTTGGGGGACATCCAAGCTTTCTTT. Translated: CASSLGDIQAFF.

The chain carries TRBV19 and TRBJ1-1; tentatively, D is TRBD1 (5 bases). V was shortened by 1 base and J by 10 bases, with 7 bases between the two germline ends. Germline V gives CDR1 LNHDA, CDR2 SQIVND (reference sequence). The CDR3 is made up of 11 amino acids. CDR3 DNA: TGTGCCAGTAGTATAGCCGGGGGAGCTTTCTTT. Its translation: CASSIAGGAFF.

The chain carries TRBV11-2 and TRBJ1-6, with 8 bases identical to TRBD1. This CDR3 is built from 16 residues. The germline V gene has CDR1 SGHAT and CDR2 FQNNGV. V trimming: 5 bases; J trimming: 9 bases; junction bases outside the gene matches: 12. As DNA, the CDR3 is TGTGCCAGCAGCAATTCATTCCGGGACAGGTCTTCACCCCTCCACTTT. It codes for CASSNSFRDRSSPLHF.

V usage is TRBV2 and J usage is TRBJ1-2; possible D gene TRBD1, 6 bases. With 7 bases removed from V and 5 bases from J, the gap between germline ends came to 20 bases. CDR3 length equals 15 residues. The germline CDR1 and CDR2 sequences are SNHLY and FYNNEI. The CDR3 DNA reads TGTGCCAGCATTCAAGGGGGGGGATCCATATATGGCTACACCTTC. Protein: CASIQGGGSIYGYTF.

V and J are TRBV15 and TRBJ1-5; D is unclear. V was cut by 8 bases and J by 2 bases, with 16 bases left in between. Germline V lookup: CDR1 LNHNV, CDR2 YYDKDF (reference sequence). The CDR3 contains 15 residues. DNA of the CDR3: TGTGCCACCCAGACTTACTCATCTGGCAATCAGCCCCAGCATTTT. Amino acids: CATQTYSSGNQPQHF. Combining the CDR3 with reference TRBV15 and TRBJ1-5 gives the whole variable domain DAMVIQNPRYQVTQFGKPVTLSCSQTLNHNVMYWYQQKSSQAPKLLFHYYDKDFNNEADTPDNFQSRRPNTSFCFLDIRSPGLGDTAMYLCATQTYSSGNQPQHFGDGTRLSIL.